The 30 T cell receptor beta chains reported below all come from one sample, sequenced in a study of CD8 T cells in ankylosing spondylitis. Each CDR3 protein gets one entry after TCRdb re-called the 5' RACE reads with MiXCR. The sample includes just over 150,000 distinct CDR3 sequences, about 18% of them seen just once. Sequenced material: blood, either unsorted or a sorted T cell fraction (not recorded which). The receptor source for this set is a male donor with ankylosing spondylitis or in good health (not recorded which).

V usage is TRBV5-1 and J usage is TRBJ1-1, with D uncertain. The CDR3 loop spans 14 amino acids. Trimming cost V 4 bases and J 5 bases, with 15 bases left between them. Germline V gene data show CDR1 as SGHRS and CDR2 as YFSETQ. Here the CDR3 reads CASSTTDPGTEAFF. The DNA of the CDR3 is TGCGCCAGCAGCACTACAGACCCAGGAACTGAAGCTTTCTTT.

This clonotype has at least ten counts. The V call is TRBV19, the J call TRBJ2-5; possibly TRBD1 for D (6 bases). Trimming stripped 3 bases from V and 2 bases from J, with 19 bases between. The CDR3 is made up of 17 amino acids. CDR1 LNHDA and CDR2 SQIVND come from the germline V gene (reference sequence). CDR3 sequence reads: CASSILSPDRLQETQYF. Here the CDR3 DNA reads TGTGCCAGTAGTATTCTCTCCCCGGACAGACTACAAGAGACCCAGTACTTC. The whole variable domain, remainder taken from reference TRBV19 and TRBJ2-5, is DGGITQSPKYLFRKEGQNVTLSCEQNLNHDAMYWYRQDPGQGLRLIYYSQIVNDFQKGDIAEGYSVSREKKESFPLTVTSAQKNPTAFYLCASSILSPDRLQETQYFGPGTRLLVL.

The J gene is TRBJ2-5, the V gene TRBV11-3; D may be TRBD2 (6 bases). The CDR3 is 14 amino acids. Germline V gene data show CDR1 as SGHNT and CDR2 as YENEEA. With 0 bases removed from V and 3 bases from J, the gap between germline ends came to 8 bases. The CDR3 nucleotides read TGTGCCAGCAGCTTAGAAACGGGAGAAGAGACCCAGTACTTC. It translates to CASSLETGEETQYF.

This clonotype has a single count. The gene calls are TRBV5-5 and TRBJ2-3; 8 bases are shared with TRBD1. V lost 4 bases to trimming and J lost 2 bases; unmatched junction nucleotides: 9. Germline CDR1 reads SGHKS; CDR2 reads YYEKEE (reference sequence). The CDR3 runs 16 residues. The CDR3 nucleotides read TGTGCCAGCAGCGTGGGGACAGGTTATTCCACAGATACGCAGTATTTT. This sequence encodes CASSVGTGYSTDTQYF.

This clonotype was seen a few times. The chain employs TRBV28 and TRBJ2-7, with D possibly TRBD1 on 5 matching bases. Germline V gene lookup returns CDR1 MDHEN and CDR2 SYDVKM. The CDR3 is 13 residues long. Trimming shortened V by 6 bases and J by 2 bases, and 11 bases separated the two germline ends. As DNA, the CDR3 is TGTGCCAGCAGAAAAGGGGCCACCTACGAGCAGTACTTC. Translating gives CASRKGATYEQYF.

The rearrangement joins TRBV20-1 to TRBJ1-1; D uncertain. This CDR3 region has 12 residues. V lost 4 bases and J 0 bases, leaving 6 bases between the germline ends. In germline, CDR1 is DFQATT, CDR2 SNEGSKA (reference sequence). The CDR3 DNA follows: TGCAGTGCTAACAGATTGAACACTGAAGCTTTCTTT. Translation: CSANRLNTEAFF.

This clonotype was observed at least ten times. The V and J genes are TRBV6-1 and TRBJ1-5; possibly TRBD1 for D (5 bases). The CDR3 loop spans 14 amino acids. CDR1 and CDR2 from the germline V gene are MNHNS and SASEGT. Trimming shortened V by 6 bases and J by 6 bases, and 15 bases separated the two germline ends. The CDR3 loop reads CASRGGVGGQPQHF. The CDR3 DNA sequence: TGTGCCAGCAGGGGAGGGGTAGGAGGTCAGCCCCAGCATTTT.

The DNA of the CDR3 is TGCAGTTTCATCCCCGAACAGGGGTCAACGAACACCGGGGAGCTGTTTTTT. Translating gives CSFIPEQGSTNTGELFF. The chain combines TRBV20-1 with TRBJ2-2, with 7 bases identical to TRBD1. V lost 8 bases to trimming and J lost 0 bases; unmatched junction nucleotides: 15. The CDR3 consists of 17 residues. Looked up from germline, CDR1 is DFQATT and CDR2 is SNEGSKA (reference sequence).

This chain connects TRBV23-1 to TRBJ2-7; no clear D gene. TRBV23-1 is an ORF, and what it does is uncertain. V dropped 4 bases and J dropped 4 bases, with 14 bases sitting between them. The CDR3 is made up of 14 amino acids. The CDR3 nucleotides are TGCGCCAGCAGTCCCTCGGACCCAGATTACGAGCAGTACTTC. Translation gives CASSPSDPDYEQYF.

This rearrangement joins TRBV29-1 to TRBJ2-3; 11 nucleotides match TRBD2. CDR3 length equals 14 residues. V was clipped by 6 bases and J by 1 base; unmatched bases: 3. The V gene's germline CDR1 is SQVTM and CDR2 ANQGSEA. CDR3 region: CSVLLAGGTDTQYF. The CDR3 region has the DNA TGCAGCGTCCTACTAGCGGGAGGCACAGATACGCAGTATTTT.

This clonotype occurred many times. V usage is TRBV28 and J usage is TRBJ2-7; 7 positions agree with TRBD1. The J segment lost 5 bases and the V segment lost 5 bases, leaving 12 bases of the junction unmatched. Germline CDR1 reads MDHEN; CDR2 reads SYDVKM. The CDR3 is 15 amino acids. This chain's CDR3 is CASSLLTGFKNEQYF. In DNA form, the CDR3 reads TGTGCCAGCAGTCTGTTGACAGGGTTTAAGAACGAGCAGTACTTC.

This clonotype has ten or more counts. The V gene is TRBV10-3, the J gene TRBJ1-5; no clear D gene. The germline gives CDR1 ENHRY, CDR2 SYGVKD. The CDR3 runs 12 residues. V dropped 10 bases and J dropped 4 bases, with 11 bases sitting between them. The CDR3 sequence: CATSGGNQPQHF. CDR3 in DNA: TGTGCCACCTCAGGAGGGAATCAGCCCCAGCATTTT.

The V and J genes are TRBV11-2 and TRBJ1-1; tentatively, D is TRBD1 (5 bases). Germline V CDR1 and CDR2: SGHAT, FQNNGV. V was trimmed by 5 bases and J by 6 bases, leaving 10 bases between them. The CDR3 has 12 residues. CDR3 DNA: TGTGCCAGCAGCGGGCAGGGCCCTGAAGCTTTCTTT. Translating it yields CASSGQGPEAFF.

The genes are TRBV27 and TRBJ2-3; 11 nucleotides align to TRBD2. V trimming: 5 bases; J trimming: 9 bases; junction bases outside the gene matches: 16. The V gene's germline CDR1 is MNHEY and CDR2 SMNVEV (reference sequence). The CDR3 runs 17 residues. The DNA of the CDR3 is TGTGCCAGCAGTCAGAGACTTAGCGGGAGGGCCGGTTGGACGCAGTATTTT. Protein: CASSQRLSGRAGWTQYF.

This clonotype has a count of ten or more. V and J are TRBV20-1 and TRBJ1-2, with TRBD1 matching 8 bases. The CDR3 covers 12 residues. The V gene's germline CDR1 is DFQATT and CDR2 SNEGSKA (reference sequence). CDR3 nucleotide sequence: TGCTCTGGGCAGGGGGCCTACTATGGCTACACCTTC. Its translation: CSGQGAYYGYTF.

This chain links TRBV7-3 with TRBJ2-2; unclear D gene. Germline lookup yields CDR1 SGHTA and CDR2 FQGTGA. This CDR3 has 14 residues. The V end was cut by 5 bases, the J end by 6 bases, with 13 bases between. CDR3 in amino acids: CASSAQIASGELFF. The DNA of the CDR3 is TGTGCCAGCAGCGCCCAGATTGCCTCCGGGGAGCTGTTTTTT.

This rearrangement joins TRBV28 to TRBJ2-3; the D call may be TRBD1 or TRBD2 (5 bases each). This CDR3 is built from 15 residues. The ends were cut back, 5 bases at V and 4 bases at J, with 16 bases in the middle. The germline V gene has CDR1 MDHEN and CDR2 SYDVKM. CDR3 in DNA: TGTGCCAGCAGTACCGGGACCCGAGTATCAGATACGCAGTATTTT. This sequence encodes CASSTGTRVSDTQYF.

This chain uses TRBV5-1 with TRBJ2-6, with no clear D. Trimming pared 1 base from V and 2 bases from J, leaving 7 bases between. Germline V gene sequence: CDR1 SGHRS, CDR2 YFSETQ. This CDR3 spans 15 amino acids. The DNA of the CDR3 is TGCGCCAGCAGCTTGAGGGTCCCTGGGGCCAACGTCCTGACTTTC. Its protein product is CASSLRVPGANVLTF.

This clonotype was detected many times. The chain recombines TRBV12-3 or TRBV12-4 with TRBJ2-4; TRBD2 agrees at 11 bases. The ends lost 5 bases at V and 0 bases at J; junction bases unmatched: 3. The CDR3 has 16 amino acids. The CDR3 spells CASSLTSGVAKNIQYF. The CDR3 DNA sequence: TGTGCCAGCAGTCTGACTAGCGGGGTAGCCAAAAACATTCAGTACTTC.

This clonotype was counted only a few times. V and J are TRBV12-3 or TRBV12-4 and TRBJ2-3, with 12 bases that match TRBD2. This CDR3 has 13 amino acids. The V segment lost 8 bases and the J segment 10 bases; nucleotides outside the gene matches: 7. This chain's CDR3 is CASGTSGRSAQYF. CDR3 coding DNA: TGTGCCAGCGGGACTAGCGGGCGCAGTGCGCAGTATTTT.

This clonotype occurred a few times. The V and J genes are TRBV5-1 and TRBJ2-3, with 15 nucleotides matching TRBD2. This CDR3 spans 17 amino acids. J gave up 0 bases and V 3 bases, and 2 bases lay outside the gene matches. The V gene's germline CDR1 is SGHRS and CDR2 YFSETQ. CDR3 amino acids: CASSSGLAGGSTDTQYF. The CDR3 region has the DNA TGCGCCAGCAGCTCCGGACTAGCGGGGGGGAGCACAGATACGCAGTATTTT.

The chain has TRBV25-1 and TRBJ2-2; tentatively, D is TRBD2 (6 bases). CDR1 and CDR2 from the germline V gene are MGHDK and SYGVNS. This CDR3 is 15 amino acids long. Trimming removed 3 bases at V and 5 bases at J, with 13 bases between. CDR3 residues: CASSEEGRYTGELFF. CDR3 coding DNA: TGTGCCAGCAGTGAGGAGGGGCGATATACCGGGGAGCTGTTTTTT.

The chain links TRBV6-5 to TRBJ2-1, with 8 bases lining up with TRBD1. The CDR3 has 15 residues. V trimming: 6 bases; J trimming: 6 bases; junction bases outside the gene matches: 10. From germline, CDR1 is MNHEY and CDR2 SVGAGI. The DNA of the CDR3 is TGTGCCAGCAGACCCCCGGGACAGGCCATCAATGAGCAGTTCTTC. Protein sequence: CASRPPGQAINEQFF.

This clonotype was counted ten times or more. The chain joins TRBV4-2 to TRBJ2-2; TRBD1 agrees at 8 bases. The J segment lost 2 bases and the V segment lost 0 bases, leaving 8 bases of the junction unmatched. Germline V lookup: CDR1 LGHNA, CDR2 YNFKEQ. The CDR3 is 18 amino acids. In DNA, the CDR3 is TGTGCCAGCAGCCAAGAAAGTTCAGGGGGCTATAACACCGGGGAGCTGTTTTTT. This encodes CASSQESSGGYNTGELFF.

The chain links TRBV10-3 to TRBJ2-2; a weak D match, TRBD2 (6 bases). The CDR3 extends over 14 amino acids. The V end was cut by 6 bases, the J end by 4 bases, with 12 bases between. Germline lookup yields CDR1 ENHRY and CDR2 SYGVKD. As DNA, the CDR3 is TGTGCCATCAGCACTAGCAGTTTCACCGGGGAGCTGTTTTTT. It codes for CAISTSSFTGELFF.

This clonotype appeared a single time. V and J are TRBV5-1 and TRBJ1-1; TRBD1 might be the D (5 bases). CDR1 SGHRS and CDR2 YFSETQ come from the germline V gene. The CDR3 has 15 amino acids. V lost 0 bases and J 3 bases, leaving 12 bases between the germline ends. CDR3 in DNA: TGCGCCAGCAGCTTGGAAGGAGGGACGGACACTGAAGCTTTCTTT. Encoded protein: CASSLEGGTDTEAFF.

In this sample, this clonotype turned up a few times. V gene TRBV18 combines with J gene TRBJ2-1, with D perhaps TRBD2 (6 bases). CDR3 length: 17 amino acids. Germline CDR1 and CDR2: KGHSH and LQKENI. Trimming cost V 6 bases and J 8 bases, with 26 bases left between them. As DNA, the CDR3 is TGTGCCAGCTCCCTGGGGCCGACGGGACTCACACTCGATGAGCAGTTCTTC. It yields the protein CASSLGPTGLTLDEQFF. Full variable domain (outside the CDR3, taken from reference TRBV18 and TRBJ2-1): NAGVMQNPRHLVRRRGQEARLRCSPMKGHSHVYWYRQLPEEGLKFMVYLQKENIIDESGMPKERFSAEFPKEGPSILRIQQVVRGDSAAYFCASSLGPTGLTLDEQFFGPGTRLTVL.

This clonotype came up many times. CDR3 nucleotides: TGCAGTGCTCATAGGAGCGGGAGTAGCAATGAGCAGTTCTTC. As protein: CSAHRSGSSNEQFF. The chain carries TRBV20-1 and TRBJ2-1, with TRBD2 matching 8 bases. Trimming took 5 bases from V and 6 from J; bases not matched to a gene: 9. Germline-derived CDR1 and CDR2 are DFQATT and SNEGSKA (reference sequence). The CDR3 has 14 residues.

CDR3 region: CSARGVAGKSYNEQFF. The CDR3, as DNA: TGCAGTGCTAGAGGTGTGGCGGGAAAATCCTACAATGAGCAGTTCTTC. The chain employs TRBV20-1 and TRBJ2-1; tentatively, D is TRBD2 (6 bases). V dropped 1 base and J dropped 1 base, with 14 bases sitting between them. Germline lookup yields CDR1 DFQATT and CDR2 SNEGSKA (reference sequence). The CDR3 contains 16 residues.

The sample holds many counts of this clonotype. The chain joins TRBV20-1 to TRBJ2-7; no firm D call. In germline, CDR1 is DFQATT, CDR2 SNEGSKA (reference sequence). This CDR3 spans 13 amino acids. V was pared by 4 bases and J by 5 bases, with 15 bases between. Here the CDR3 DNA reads TGCAGTGCTAATAAAGGGAAAATCGACGAGCAGTACTTC. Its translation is CSANKGKIDEQYF.